What follows are 28 T cell receptor beta chains derived from one specimen sequenced in a study of T cells in women clearing cervical HPV infection. Assay: immunoSEQ multiplex PCR; the TCRdb copy retains only in-frame clones and omits some. The sample totals under 45,000 clones. The material sequenced was blood buffy coat. The receptors come from a woman aged 18 to 75 with a cervical HPV16 infection that either progressed to CIN3+ or cleared (not recorded which).

A note on this clone: The read ends 3 residues shy of where the CDR3 ends; the end is completed using the germline J gene. The rearrangement joins TRBV19 to TRBJ2-3; D is perhaps TRBD1 (6 bases). The CDR3 contains 16 residues. Germline loops: CDR1 LNHDA, CDR2 SQIVND (reference sequence). The V gene lost 7 bases and the J gene lost 1 base, with 18 bases spanning the gap. CDR3 amino acids: CASNELGARGTDTQYF. The CDR3 DNA, read in part, is TGTGCCAGTAACGAATTGGGGGCGCGGGGCACAGATACG.

A note on this clone: The CDR3 extends 3 residues past the end of the read, so its final part is completed from the germline J gene. V usage is TRBV7-2 and J usage is TRBJ2-5, with a tentative D call TRBD2 (6 bases). Germline values: CDR1 SGHTA, CDR2 FQGNSA. This CDR3 is 14 amino acids long. V was clipped by 3 bases and J by 2 bases, with 10 bases between them. The part of the CDR3 DNA that was read is TGTGCCAGCAGCTTTGGAGGGTTACAAGAGACC. The encoded protein is CASSFGGLQET. The entire CDR3 reads CASSFGGLQETQYF. The whole variable domain, remainder taken from reference TRBV7-2 and TRBJ2-5, is GAGVSQSPSNKVTEKGKDVELRCDPISGHTALYWYRQSLGQGLEFLIYFQGNSAPDKSGLPSDRFSAERTGGSVSTLTIQRTQQEDSAVYLCASSFGGLQETQYFGPGTRLLVL.

Turning to this clone: From the germline J gene comes the end of the CDR3, since the read stops 3 residues before it. The chain links TRBV7-3 to TRBJ2-3; D perhaps matches TRBD1 (6 bases). The CDR3 consists of 13 residues. CDR1 SGHTA and CDR2 FQGTGA come from the germline V gene. Incomplete CDR3 DNA: TGTGCCAGCAGCCCAAGGGGACAAGAGACG. It yields the protein CASSPRGQET. The full CDR3 is CASSPRGQETQYF.

Comments on this clone: The CDR3 end is not reached by the read, which stops 3 residues before it; the germline J gene fills it in. V usage is TRBV10-3 and J usage is TRBJ2-7, with 8 bases matching TRBD2. This CDR3 has 16 residues. Germline-derived CDR1 and CDR2 are ENHRY and SYGVKD. V lost 8 bases, J lost 2 bases, and 14 bases stayed unmatched. CDR3 region: CAIRLEWRGAPYEQYF. CDR3 bases read: TGTGCCATCCGACTGGAGTGGCGGGGGGCTCCCTACGAG.

About this clone itself: Other DNA variants within this sample encode the same CDR3. The chain's CDR3 is CASSRTSSGNTIYF. The covered CDR3 bases are TGTGCCAGCAGCCGGACTAGCTCTGGAAACACC. V usage is TRBV5-5 and J usage is TRBJ1-3; D is ambiguous. Read sequence stops 3 residues before the CDR3 end, and the germline J gene provides the missing end. The ends were cut back, 4 bases at V and 0 bases at J, with 8 bases in the middle. The CDR3 loop spans 14 amino acids. The V gene's germline CDR1 is SGHKS and CDR2 YYEKEE (reference sequence). Based on the CDR3 plus reference TRBV5-5 and TRBJ1-3, the full variable domain is DAGVTQSPTHLIKTRGQQVTLRCSPISGHKSVSWYQQVLGQGPQFIFQYYEKEERGRGNFPDRFSARQFPNYSSELNVNALLLGDSALYLCASSRTSSGNTIYFGEGSWLTVV.

The CDR3 region is CASSSREISYNEQFF. CDR3 DNA (partial): TGTGCCAGTAGTTCGCGGGAAATCTCCTACAATGAG. This sequence joins TRBV19 and TRBJ2-1, with D possibly being TRBD2 (6 bases). The read ends 3 residues before the CDR3 terminus; that terminus is restored from the germline J gene. Germline V lookup: CDR1 LNHDA, CDR2 SQIVND (reference sequence). The CDR3 has 15 amino acids. V gave up 5 bases and J gave up 0 bases, with 11 bases separating them.

The CDR3 DNA, read in part, is TGTGCCATTACAGGGGGAAATTCACCC. Protein: CAITGGNSP. The full CDR3 protein is CAITGGNSPLHF. This chain connects TRBV10-3 to TRBJ1-6; TRBD1 agrees at 8 bases. The read finishes 3 residues shy of the CDR3 end, and the germline J gene is used to complete it. CDR1 and CDR2 (germline): ENHRY, SYGVKD. The trim removed 9 bases at V and 7 bases at J, leaving 2 bases unmatched. The CDR3 contains 12 residues.

With respect to this clone: The CDR3 extends 3 residues past the end of the read, so its final part is completed from the germline J gene. This chain uses TRBV7-9 with TRBJ2-2; 8 bases align to TRBD1. Germline V gene sequence: CDR1 SEHNR, CDR2 FQNEAQ (reference sequence). The CDR3 sequence is 13 residues long. The sequenced part of the CDR3 DNA is TGTGCCAGCAGCCAGGGACAGGATGTCCCG. Translating gives CASSQGQDVP. The entire CDR3 protein reads CASSQGQDVPLFF.

Concerning this clone itself: The read is 3 residues too short to cover the CDR3 end, so that end is filled in from the germline J gene. The chain employs TRBV18 and TRBJ1-2; TRBD1 might be the D (5 bases). This CDR3 is built from 14 residues. Per germline, CDR1 KGHSH and CDR2 LQKENI. CDR3 amino acids: CASSPPRVGGDYTF. The covered CDR3 bases are TGTGCCAGCTCACCACCAAGGGTAGGAGGGGAC.

In the case of this clone: Coverage ceases 3 residues before the CDR3 finishes, and the germline J gene fills in the end. The gene calls are TRBV12-3 or TRBV12-4 and TRBJ2-7, with D tentatively TRBD2 (5 bases). The length of the CDR3 is 16 residues. Trimming shortened V by 4 bases and J by 5 bases, and 21 bases separated the two germline ends. The CDR3 bases that were read are TGTGCCAGCAGTTCGCGGGCTCGAACAGTCAGGAACGAG. This sequence encodes CASSSRARTVRNE. The entire CDR3 protein is CASSSRARTVRNEQYF.

On this clone: The read ends 3 residues before the CDR3 terminus; that terminus is restored from the germline J gene. The chain is built from TRBV27 and TRBJ2-1; D unresolved. Looked up from germline, CDR1 is MNHEY and CDR2 is SMNVEV (reference sequence). The CDR3 is 14 amino acids. V lost 1 base and J 7 bases, leaving 11 bases between the germline ends. The covered CDR3 bases are TGTGCCAGCAGTTTATACGGCCTAGTGAATGAG. This encodes CASSLYGLVNE. The entire CDR3 protein is CASSLYGLVNEQFF.

Concerning this clone: The read finishes 3 residues shy of the CDR3 end, and the germline J gene is used to complete it. The sample carries other DNA sequences with the same CDR3. The V call is TRBV19, the J call TRBJ1-2; 7 bases map to TRBD1. Germline-derived CDR1 and CDR2 are LNHDA and SQIVND (reference sequence). V lost 8 bases, J lost 3 bases, and 12 bases stayed unmatched. The CDR3 loop spans 15 amino acids. CDR3 DNA, as far as it was read: TGTGCCAGTCCCGGACAGGACTTAATGGACTATGGC. This sequence encodes CASPGQDLMDYG. The entire CDR3 protein is CASPGQDLMDYGYTF. Together with reference TRBV19 and TRBJ1-2, the CDR3 gives the full variable domain: DGGITQSPKYLFRKEGQNVTLSCEQNLNHDAMYWYRQDPGQGLRLIYYSQIVNDFQKGDIAEGYSVSREKKESFPLTVTSAQKNPTAFYLCASPGQDLMDYGYTFGSGTRLTVV.

For this clone: The DNA ends 3 residues before the CDR3 does, and the rest of the CDR3 is filled in from the germline J gene. The chain combines TRBV7-9 with TRBJ2-4, with D perhaps being TRBD1 or TRBD2 (5 bases each). Germline V CDR1 and CDR2: SEHNR, FQNEAQ (reference sequence). V lost 5 bases, J lost 9 bases, and 17 bases lay in between. The CDR3 runs to 14 residues. The CDR3 spells CASSIDPMRGIQYF. The part of the CDR3 DNA that was read is TGTGCCAGCAGCATCGATCCCATGAGGGGCATT.

This clone is identified as medium-sized from frequency. The CDR3 end is not reached by the read, which stops 3 residues before it; the germline J gene fills it in. The chain employs TRBV6-1 and TRBJ1-6, with a weak D call TRBD1 (5 bases). Trimming took 2 bases from V and 7 from J, leaving 12 bases between them. The CDR3 totals 15 residues. The germline CDR1 and CDR2 sequences are MNHNS and SASEGT. CDR3 bases read: TGTGCCAGCAGTGAAAATTGGGGCAGGAATTCACCC. This translates into CASSENWGRNSP. The whole CDR3 is CASSENWGRNSPLHF.

About this clone: Sequencing ends 3 residues short of the CDR3 end; the germline J gene provides the rest. This rearrangement joins TRBV5-1 to TRBJ1-2, with D maybe TRBD1 (6 bases). The V gene's germline CDR1 is SGHRS and CDR2 YFSETQ. CDR3 length equals 14 residues. With 4 bases removed from V and 4 bases from J, the gap between germline ends came to 14 bases. The covered CDR3 bases are TGCGCCAGCAGCCAATCCAAGGGGGTCTATGGC. This codes for CASSQSKGVYG. The whole CDR3 reads CASSQSKGVYGYTF. The whole variable domain, remainder taken from reference TRBV5-1 and TRBJ1-2, is KAGVTQTPRYLIKTRGQQVTLSCSPISGHRSVSWYQQTPGQGLQFLFEYFSETQRNKGNFPGRFSGRQFSNSRSEMNVSTLELGDSALYLCASSQSKGVYGYTFGSGTRLTVV.

The CDR3 bases that were read are TGCGCCAGCAGTCTAGGTAGCTCTCCAAGCTACGAG. It translates to CASSLGSSPSYE. The whole CDR3 protein is CASSLGSSPSYEQYF. The chain carries TRBV5-1 and TRBJ2-7, with D unresolved. Sequencing ends 3 residues short of the CDR3 end; the germline J gene provides the rest. This CDR3 spans 15 amino acids. Germline V gene lookup returns CDR1 SGHRS and CDR2 YFSETQ. V gave up 5 bases and J gave up 3 bases, with 18 bases separating them. Combining the CDR3 with reference TRBV5-1 and TRBJ2-7 gives the whole variable domain KAGVTQTPRYLIKTRGQQVTLSCSPISGHRSVSWYQQTPGQGLQFLFEYFSETQRNKGNFPGRFSGRQFSNSRSEMNVSTLELGDSALYLCASSLGSSPSYEQYFGPGTRLTVT.

As for this clone: Other DNA sequences within the sample encode an identical CDR3. Incomplete CDR3 DNA: TGTGCCAGTATGGGGGACAGGGGGAAAGGT. This encodes CASMGDRGKG. The full CDR3 protein reads CASMGDRGKGYTF. The V call is TRBV19, the J call TRBJ1-2, with 11 nucleotides matching TRBD1. The CDR3 extends 3 residues past the end of the read, so its final part is completed from the germline J gene. Looked up from germline, CDR1 is LNHDA and CDR2 is SQIVND (reference sequence). The length of the CDR3 is 13 residues.

As concerns this clone: The read comes to an end 3 residues before the CDR3 does, leaving the germline J gene to fill in the end. The V call is TRBV11-2, the J call TRBJ2-2, with D unclear. This CDR3 is built from 12 residues. Trimming stripped 2 bases from V and 7 bases from J, with 5 bases between. Germline-derived CDR1 and CDR2 are SGHAT and FQNNGV. CDR3 sequence reads: CASSLSLGELFF. CDR3 bases read: TGTGCCAGCAGCTTAAGCCTCGGGGAG. Drawing the rest from reference TRBV11-2 and TRBJ2-2, the complete variable domain is EAGVAQSPRYKIIEKRQSVAFWCNPISGHATLYWYQQILGQGPKLLIQFQNNGVVDDSQLPKDRFSAERLKGVDSTLKIQPAKLEDSAVYLCASSLSLGELFFGEGSRLTVL.

About this clone: Sequencing ends 3 residues short of the CDR3 end; the germline J gene provides the rest. V gene TRBV5-1 combines with J gene TRBJ2-2; 12 nucleotides align to TRBD2. After removal of 0 bases from V and 6 bases from J, the junction contained 6 bases not matched to a gene. Looked up from germline, CDR1 is SGHRS and CDR2 is YFSETQ. The CDR3 consists of 17 residues. The CDR3 here is CASSLDLAGGPAGELFF. Incomplete CDR3 DNA: TGCGCCAGCAGCTTGGATCTAGCGGGGGGGCCGGCCGGGGAG.

The chain's CDR3 is CSARTAMEDTQYF. The covered CDR3 bases are TGCAGCGCAAGGACAGCTATGGAAGATACG. The V call is TRBV29-1, the J call TRBJ2-3; TRBD1 might be the D (6 bases). The sequenced fragment ends 3 residues before the CDR3 boundary, so the rest is inferred from the germline J gene. V shed 7 bases and J shed 5 bases, with 16 bases lying between them. CDR3 size: 13 residues. From germline, CDR1 is SQVTM and CDR2 ANQGSEA.

As regards this clone: Read sequence stops 3 residues before the CDR3 end, and the germline J gene provides the missing end. The rearrangement uses TRBV19 and TRBJ1-1, with 8 bases matching TRBD1. Germline CDR1 and CDR2: LNHDA and SQIVND (reference sequence). The CDR3 is made up of 12 amino acids. After removal of 9 bases from V and 1 base from J, the junction contained 1 base not matched to a gene. This chain's CDR3 is CASGQGNTEAFF. Incomplete CDR3 DNA: TGTGCCAGCGGACAGGGGAACACTGAA.

Turning to this clone: The read ends 3 residues early relative to the CDR3; the germline J gene fills the gap. The chain recombines TRBV5-4 with TRBJ2-5; TRBD2 is a possible D gene (7 bases). Germline values: CDR1 SGHNT, CDR2 YYREEE (reference sequence). The length of the CDR3 is 14 residues. Trimming pared 4 bases from V and 5 bases from J, leaving 15 bases between. The CDR3 here is CASSREGGGETQYF. CDR3 bases read: TGTGCCAGCAGCCGAGAAGGGGGAGGGGAGACC.

Worth noting for this clone: The CDR3 is cut off 3 residues early in the read; its end comes from the germline J gene. The chain couples TRBV2 to TRBJ1-4; TRBD1 matches at 7 bases. This CDR3 spans 18 amino acids. With 2 bases clipped from V and 8 bases from J, the junction kept 17 bases outside the gene matches. Germline V gene sequence: CDR1 SNHLY, CDR2 FYNNEI. Incomplete CDR3 DNA: TGTGCCAGCAGTGAACAAGGTTACAGGGGATGGGGCGAGGAAAAA. Amino acid sequence: CASSEQGYRGWGEEK. In full, the CDR3 is CASSEQGYRGWGEEKLFF.

CDR3 DNA, as far as it was read: TGTGCCAGCAGCTTAGGGGCCTATGGC. The encoded protein is CASSLGAYG. The CDR3 in full is CASSLGAYGYTF. The chain carries TRBV7-2 and TRBJ1-2; no firm D call. The read terminates 3 residues ahead of where the CDR3 ends, so the germline J gene completes it. The V end was cut by 1 base, the J end by 4 bases, with 4 bases between. This CDR3 spans 12 amino acids. The germline V gene has CDR1 SGHTA and CDR2 FQGNSA.

About this clone: The read gets to within 3 residues of the CDR3 end, and the germline J gene fills in the rest. The chain has TRBV18 and TRBJ1-1; D is uncertain. Per germline, CDR1 KGHSH and CDR2 LQKENI. The CDR3 runs to 14 residues. V lost 3 bases to trimming and J lost 3 bases, with 11 bases between them. CDR3 region: CASSPGRSDTEAFF. The covered CDR3 bases are TGTGCCAGCTCACCGGGCAGGTCGGACACTGAA.

A word on this clone: The read stops 3 residues short of the end of the CDR3; the missing end is completed from the germline J gene. The V gene is TRBV10-1, the J gene TRBJ1-3, with D tentatively TRBD1 (5 bases). Germline CDR1 WNHNN, CDR2 SYGVQD (reference sequence). The germline V and J ends were trimmed by 5 bases and 4 bases, with 21 bases remaining between them. This CDR3 is 17 amino acids long. CDR3 loop: CASSFPVGHALGNTIYF. The sequenced part of the CDR3 DNA is TGCGCCAGCAGTTTCCCCGTTGGACATGCGCTGGGAAACACC.

As concerns this clone: The read terminates 3 residues ahead of where the CDR3 ends, so the germline J gene completes it. The chain combines TRBV5-1 with TRBJ2-2; TRBD1 agrees at 7 bases. Trimming cost V 6 bases and J 7 bases; bases outside gene matches: 9. Germline V CDR1 and CDR2: SGHRS, YFSETQ. The CDR3 has 14 residues. CDR3 DNA (partial): TGCGCCAGCAACGTAGGGACAGACAGCGGGGAG. This sequence encodes CASNVGTDSGE. The whole CDR3 reads CASNVGTDSGELFF.

About this clone itself: The read falls 3 residues short of the CDR3 end, and the missing part is taken from the germline J gene. The rearrangement uses TRBV28 and TRBJ2-7; D not resolved. Trimming left V 9 bases short and J 4 bases short, with 19 bases between. Germline CDR1 reads MDHEN; CDR2 reads SYDVKM. The CDR3 extends over 14 amino acids. CDR3 DNA, as far as it was read: TGTGCCAGTACCACAGTCTTAGGCCTTTACGAG. Its protein is CASTTVLGLYE. The full-length CDR3 reads as CASTTVLGLYEQYF.